The sequence of this T cell receptor (beta chain) was determined in a study of STAT5B mutations in CD4+ large granular lymphocyte leukemia. Study results and limitations: Top patient clones used TRBV06 genes more often: 8/27 versus 2/35 in controls. Without putative leukemic clones, patient CD4-sorted repertoires remained more clonal than healthy CD4+ repertoires.

On this clone itself: The antigen is not known.

CDR3 length: 15 residues. Germline V gene sequence: CDR1 LNHDA, CDR2 SQIVND (reference sequence). The V and J ends lost 7 bases and 6 bases, in that order; junction bases with no gene match: 9. The assay was run at survey level. Here immunoSEQ multiplex PCR was the method, and the copy in TCRdb shows in-frame clones only, minus some. Of 20,000 to 25,000 clones detected, 70% to 85% appear once; the ten largest clones hold less than 5%. V and J are TRBV19 and TRBJ1-5, with 10 positions matching TRBD1. Sequencing was carried out using CD4+ T cells from blood buffy coats. This receptor was taken from a human donor in good health. CDR3 amino acids: CASIGDRGFPQPQHF. The CDR3 DNA is TGTGCCAGTATTGGGGACAGGGGATTCCCTCAGCCCCAGCATTTT.